Sequencing of this T cell receptor (beta chain) was carried out in a study of blood T cell repertoires in COVID-19. Original processing notes: Counts of nucleated cells, estimated from reference gene primer amplification, were obtained. Clones were read by immunoSEQ multiplex PCR, and TCRdb kept only the in-frame ones, dropping some. V, J and clone size were drawn from that table, and D and trimming were deduced from the DNA. The sample includes some 530,000 clones, approximately 83% of them seen just once. V was trimmed by 0 bases and J by 6 bases, leaving 11 bases between them. The germline CDR1 and CDR2 sequences are MNHEY and SVGAGI. This CDR3 spans 14 amino acids.

Sample: peripheral blood. The TCR was taken from a human donor in a cohort sampled during active COVID-19. The chain is built from TRBV6-5 and TRBJ1-1; no firm D call. The CDR3 here is CASSYSQVRAEAFF. The CDR3 DNA sequence: TGTGCCAGCAGTTACTCGCAGGTTCGCGCTGAAGCTTTCTTT.